This T cell receptor (beta chain) was sequenced in a study of shared clonotypes between healthy human individuals. Sequencing was performed with immunoSEQ multiplex PCR; in TCRdb, only in-frame clones are kept and a portion is missing. The repertoire holds a few million clones, approximately 94% seen once, with 0.13% to 0.15% in the top ten. The junction had 7 bases not matched to a gene; V was cut back by 4 bases and J by 5 bases. Per the germline V gene, CDR1 is SGHNT and CDR2 is YYREEE (reference sequence). The CDR3 runs to 16 residues. The sequence derives from a man aged 18-30 years in good health. The sample taken for sequencing was naive CD4+ T cells sorted from blood. The subset denotes: CD45RA+ positively selected. The chain uses TRBV5-4 and TRBJ2-1; 12 nucleotides match TRBD2. The CDR3 nucleotides are TGTGCCAGCAGCGCGCGACTAGCGGGGGACCACAATGAGCAGTTCTTC. Amino acid sequence: CASSARLAGDHNEQFF.